The entry that follows covers one T cell receptor (beta chain) sequence. Its antigen is unknown. It was with 60 Vbeta and 13 Jbeta primers that the PCR ran. Generated by immunoSEQ multiplex PCR, the TCRdb table keeps only in-frame clones and is missing some. The sample includes about 160,000 clones, roughly 81% of them seen just once. Donors consisted of healthy bone marrow donors. The sample comes from a study of cytomegalovirus exposure and HLA in healthy donors. About the research overall: An analysis done earlier identified 100 million to 140 million unique TCR beta sequences from around 180 million T cells.

Germline V gives CDR1 SGHDN, CDR2 FVKESK. This CDR3 has 13 amino acids. V dropped 4 bases and J dropped 3 bases, with 10 bases sitting between them. Findings and limits, study-wide: Productive rates of about 90% or about 30% were seen for most TCR beta V segments in an earlier analysis.

Sequenced material: PBMCs. The chain uses TRBV14 and TRBJ2-7; D is perhaps TRBD1 (6 bases). The clonotype originates from a man between 18 and 29 years old in good health and CMV-seropositive. CDR3 DNA sequence: TGTGCCAGCAGCCCCCTAGGGGGCTACGAGCAGTACTTC. Translation: CASSPLGGYEQYF.